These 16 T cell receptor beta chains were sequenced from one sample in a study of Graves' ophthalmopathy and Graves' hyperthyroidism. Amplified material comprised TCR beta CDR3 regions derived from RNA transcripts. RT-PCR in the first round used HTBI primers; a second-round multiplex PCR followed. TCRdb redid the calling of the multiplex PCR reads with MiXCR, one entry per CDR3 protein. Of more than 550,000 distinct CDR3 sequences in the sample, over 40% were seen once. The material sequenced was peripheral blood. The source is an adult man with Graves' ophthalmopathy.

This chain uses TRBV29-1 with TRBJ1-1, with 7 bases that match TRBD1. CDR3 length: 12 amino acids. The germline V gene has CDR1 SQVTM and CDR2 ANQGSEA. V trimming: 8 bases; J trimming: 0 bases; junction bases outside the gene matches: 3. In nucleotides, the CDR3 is TGCAGCACCCAGGGGGTGAACACTGAAGCTTTCTTT. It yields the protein CSTQGVNTEAFF.

CDR3: CATSREGRTTYNEQFF. The CDR3 region has the DNA TGTGCCACCAGCAGAGAGGGCAGGACGACTTACAATGAGCAGTTCTTC. The J gene is TRBJ2-1, the V gene TRBV15; D uncertain. Germline V gene sequence: CDR1 LNHNV, CDR2 YYDKDF (reference sequence). The CDR3 has 16 amino acids. Trimming removed 0 bases at V and 4 bases at J, with 13 bases between.

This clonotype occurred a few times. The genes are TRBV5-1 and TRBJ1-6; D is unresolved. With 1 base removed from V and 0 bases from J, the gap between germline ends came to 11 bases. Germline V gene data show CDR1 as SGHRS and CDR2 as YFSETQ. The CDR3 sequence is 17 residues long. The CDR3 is CASSLSLPSSYNSPLHF. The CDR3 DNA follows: TGCGCCAGCAGCTTGAGTCTCCCAAGCTCCTATAATTCACCCCTCCACTTT. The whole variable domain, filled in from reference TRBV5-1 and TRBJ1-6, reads KAGVTQTPRYLIKTRGQQVTLSCSPISGHRSVSWYQQTPGQGLQFLFEYFSETQRNKGNFPGRFSGRQFSNSRSEMNVSTLELGDSALYLCASSLSLPSSYNSPLHFGNGTRLTVT.

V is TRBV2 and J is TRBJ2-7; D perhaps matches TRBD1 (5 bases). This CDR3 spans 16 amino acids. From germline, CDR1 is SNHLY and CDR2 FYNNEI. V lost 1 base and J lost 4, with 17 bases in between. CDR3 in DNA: TGTGCCAGCAGTGAAGTGGGAAGGACAAATCCATACGAGCAGTACTTC. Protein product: CASSEVGRTNPYEQYF.

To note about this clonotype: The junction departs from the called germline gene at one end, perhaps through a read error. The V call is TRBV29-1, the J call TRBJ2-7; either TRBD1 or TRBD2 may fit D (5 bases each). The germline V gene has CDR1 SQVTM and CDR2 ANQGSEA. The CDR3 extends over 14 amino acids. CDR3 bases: TGTAGCGTCCGAATGGACATATGTCCCTACGTGCAGTACTTC. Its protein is CSVRMDICPYVQYF.

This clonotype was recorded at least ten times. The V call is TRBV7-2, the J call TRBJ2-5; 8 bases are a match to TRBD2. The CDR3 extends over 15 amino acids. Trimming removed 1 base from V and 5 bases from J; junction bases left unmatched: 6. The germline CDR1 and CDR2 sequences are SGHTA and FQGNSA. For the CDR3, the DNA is TGTGCCAGCAGCTTAGTGCGGACTAGCAAGGAGACCCAGTACTTC. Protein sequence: CASSLVRTSKETQYF.

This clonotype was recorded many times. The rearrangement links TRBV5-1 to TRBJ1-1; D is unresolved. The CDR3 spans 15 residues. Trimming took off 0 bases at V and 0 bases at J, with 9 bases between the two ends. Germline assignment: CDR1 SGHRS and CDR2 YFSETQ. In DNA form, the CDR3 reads TGCGCCAGCAGCTTGGGAGGAGGAATGAACACTGAAGCTTTCTTT. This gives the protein CASSLGGGMNTEAFF.

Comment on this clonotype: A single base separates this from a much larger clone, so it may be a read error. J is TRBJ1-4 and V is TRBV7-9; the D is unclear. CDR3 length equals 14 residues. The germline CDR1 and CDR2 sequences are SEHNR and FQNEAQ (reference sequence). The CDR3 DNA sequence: TGTGCCAGCAGCTGGGGAGGAACTAAAGAAAAACTGTTTTTT. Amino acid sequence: CASSWGGTKEKLFF. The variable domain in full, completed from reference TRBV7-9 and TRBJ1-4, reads DTGVSQNPRHKITKRGQNVTFRCDPISEHNRLYWYRQTLGQGPEFLTYFQNEAQLEKSRLLSDRFSAERPKGSFSTLEIQRTEQGDSAMYLCASSWGGTKEKLFFGSGTQLSVL.

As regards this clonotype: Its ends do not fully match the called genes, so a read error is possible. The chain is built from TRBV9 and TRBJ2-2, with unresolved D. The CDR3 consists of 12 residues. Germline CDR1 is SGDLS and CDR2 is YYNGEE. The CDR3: CASSYVTGELFF. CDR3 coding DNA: TGCGCCAGCAGCTACGTTACCGGGGAGCTGTTTTTT.

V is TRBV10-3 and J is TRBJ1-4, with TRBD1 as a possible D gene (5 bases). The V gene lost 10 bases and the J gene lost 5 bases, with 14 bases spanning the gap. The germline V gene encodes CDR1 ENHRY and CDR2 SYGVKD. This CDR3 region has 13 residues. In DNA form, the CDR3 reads TGTGCCAGCGAGGGACCGCAAAATGAAAAACTGTTTTTT. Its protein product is CASEGPQNEKLFF.

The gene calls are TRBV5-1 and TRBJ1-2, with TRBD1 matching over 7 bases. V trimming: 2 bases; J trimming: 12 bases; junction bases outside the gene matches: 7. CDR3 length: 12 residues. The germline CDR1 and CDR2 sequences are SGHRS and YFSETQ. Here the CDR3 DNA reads TGCGCCAGCAGCTTCGGGACAGCTGGAAACACCTTC. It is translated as CASSFGTAGNTF. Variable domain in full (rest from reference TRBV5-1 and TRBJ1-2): KAGVTQTPRYLIKTRGQQVTLSCSPISGHRSVSWYQQTPGQGLQFLFEYFSETQRNKGNFPGRFSGRQFSNSRSEMNVSTLELGDSALYLCASSFGTAGNTFGSGTRLTVV.

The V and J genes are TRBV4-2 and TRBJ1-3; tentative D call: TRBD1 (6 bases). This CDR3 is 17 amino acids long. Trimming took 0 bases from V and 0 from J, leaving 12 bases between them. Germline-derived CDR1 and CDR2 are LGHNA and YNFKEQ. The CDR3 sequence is CASSQDPQGSSGNTIYF. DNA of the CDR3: TGTGCCAGCAGCCAAGACCCACAGGGTTCCTCTGGAAACACCATATATTTT.

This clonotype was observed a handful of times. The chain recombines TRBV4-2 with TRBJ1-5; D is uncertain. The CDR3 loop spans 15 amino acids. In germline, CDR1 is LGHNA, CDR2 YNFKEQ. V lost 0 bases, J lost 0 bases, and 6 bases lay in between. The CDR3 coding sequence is TGTGCCAGCAGCCAAGAAGTAAATAGCAATCAGCCCCAGCATTTT. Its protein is CASSQEVNSNQPQHF.

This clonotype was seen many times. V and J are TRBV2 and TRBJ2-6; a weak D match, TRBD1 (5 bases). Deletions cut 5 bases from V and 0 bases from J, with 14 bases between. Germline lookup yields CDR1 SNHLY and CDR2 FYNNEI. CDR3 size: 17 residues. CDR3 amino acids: CASSRQSVLSGANVLTF. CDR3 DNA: TGTGCCAGCAGTCGACAGTCGGTCCTCTCTGGGGCCAACGTCCTGACTTTC.

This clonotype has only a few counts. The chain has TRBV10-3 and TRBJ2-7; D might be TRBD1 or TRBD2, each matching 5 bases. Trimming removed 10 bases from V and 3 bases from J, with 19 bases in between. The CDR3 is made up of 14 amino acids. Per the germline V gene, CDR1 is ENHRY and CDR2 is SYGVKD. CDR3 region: CASHTGGENYEQYF. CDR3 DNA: TGTGCCAGCCATACTGGGGGAGAGAACTACGAGCAGTACTTC.

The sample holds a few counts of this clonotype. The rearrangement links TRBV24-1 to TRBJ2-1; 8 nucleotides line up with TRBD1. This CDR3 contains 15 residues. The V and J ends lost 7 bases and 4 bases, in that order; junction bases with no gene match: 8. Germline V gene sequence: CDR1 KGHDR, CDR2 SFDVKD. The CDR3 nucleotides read TGTGCCACCAGCCTCTCCGGGACAGGATACAATGAGCAGTTCTTC. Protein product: CATSLSGTGYNEQFF.